This TCR beta chain derives from a study of T cell repertoires in cytomegalovirus infection. Background on the study: In public TCR beta signatures, there were indications of both CMV infection and matching HLA type.

This clonotype was picked up a small number of times. Its antigen is currently unknown. One entry per CDR3 protein, called by TCRdb with MiXCR from the reads. The sample lists 60,000 to 75,000 distinct CDR3 sequences, around 21% seen once, with around 77% in the top ten. Overall study results and limits: Individuals carrying CMV plus the relevant HLA were identified by cumulative frequency of public TCR beta families. HLA-C-restricted CMV clonotypes gave the most frequent clonotype in two of eight donors.

The V end lost 2 bases, the J end lost 5 bases, and 4 bases lay between the germline ends. CDR3 length: 12 amino acids. The source material was PBMCs, sequenced either directly or after in vitro stimulation (not recorded which). The chain has TRBV12-3 or TRBV12-4 and TRBJ1-5; D not resolved. The TCR was taken from a human donor in good health (CMV status not recorded). Some clones in this sample may be carry-over from other donors' samples. The CDR3 reads CASSLMDQPQHF. CDR3 bases: TGTGCCAGCAGTTTAATGGATCAGCCCCAGCATTTT.